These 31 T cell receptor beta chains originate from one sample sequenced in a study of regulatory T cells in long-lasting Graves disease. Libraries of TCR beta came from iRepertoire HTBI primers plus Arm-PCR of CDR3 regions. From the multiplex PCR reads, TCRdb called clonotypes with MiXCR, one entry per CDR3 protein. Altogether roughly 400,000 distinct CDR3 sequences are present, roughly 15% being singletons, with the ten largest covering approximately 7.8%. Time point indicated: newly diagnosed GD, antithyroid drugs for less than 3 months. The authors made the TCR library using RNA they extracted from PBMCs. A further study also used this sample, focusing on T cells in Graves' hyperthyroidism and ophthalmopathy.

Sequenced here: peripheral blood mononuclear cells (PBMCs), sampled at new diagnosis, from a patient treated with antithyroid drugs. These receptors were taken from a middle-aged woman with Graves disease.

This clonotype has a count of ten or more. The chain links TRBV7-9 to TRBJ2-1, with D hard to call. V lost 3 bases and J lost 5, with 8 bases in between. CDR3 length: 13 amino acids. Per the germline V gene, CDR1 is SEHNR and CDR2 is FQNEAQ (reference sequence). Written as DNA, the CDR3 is TGTGCCAGCAGCTTGTCAGTTGACAATGAGCAGTTCTTC. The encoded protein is CASSLSVDNEQFF.

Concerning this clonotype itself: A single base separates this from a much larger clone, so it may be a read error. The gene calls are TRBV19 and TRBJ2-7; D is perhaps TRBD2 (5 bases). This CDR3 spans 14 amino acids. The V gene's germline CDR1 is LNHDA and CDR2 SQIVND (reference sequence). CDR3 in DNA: TGTGCCAGTAGTATAGGAGGGCGTAACTACGGGCAGTACTTC. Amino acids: CASSIGGRNYGQYF.

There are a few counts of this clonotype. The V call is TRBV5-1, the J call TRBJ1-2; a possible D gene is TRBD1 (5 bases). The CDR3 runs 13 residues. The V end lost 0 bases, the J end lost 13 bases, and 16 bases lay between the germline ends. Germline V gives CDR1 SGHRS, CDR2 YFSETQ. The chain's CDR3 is CASSLAQSGFRTF. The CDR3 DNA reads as TGCGCCAGCAGCTTGGCCCAATCAGGGTTTCGCACCTTC. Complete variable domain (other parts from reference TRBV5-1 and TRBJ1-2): KAGVTQTPRYLIKTRGQQVTLSCSPISGHRSVSWYQQTPGQGLQFLFEYFSETQRNKGNFPGRFSGRQFSNSRSEMNVSTLELGDSALYLCASSLAQSGFRTFGSGTRLTVV.

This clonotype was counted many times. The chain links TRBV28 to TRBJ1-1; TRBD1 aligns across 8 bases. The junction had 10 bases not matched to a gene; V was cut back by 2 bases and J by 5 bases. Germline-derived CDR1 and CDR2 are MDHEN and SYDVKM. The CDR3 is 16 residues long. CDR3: CASSLSIGQGWTEAFF. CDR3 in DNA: TGTGCCAGCAGTTTAAGTATTGGACAGGGTTGGACTGAAGCTTTCTTT.

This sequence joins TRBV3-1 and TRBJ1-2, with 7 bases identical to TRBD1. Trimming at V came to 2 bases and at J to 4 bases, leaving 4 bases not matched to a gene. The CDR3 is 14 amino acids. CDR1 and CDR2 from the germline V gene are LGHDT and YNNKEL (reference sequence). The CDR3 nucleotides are TGTGCCAGCAGCCAACAGGGGGTGGGCTATGGCTACACCTTC. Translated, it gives CASSQQGVGYGYTF.

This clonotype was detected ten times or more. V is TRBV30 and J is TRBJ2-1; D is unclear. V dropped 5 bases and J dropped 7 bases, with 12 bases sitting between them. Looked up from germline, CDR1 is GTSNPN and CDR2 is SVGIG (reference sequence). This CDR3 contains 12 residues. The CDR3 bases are TGTGCCTGGGGTGAGGCCACGAATGAGCAGTTCTTC. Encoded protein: CAWGEATNEQFF.

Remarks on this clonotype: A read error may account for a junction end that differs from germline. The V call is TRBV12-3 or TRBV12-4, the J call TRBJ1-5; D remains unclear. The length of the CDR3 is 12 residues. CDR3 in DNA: TGTGCCAACAGTTTTGGGTCGGCGCCCCAGCATTTT. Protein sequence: CANSFGSAPQHF.

The CDR3 reads CASSTLAGEVDEQYF. CDR3 DNA sequence: TGTGCCAGCAGTACACTAGCGGGAGAAGTTGACGAGCAGTACTTC. V gene TRBV12-3 or TRBV12-4 combines with J gene TRBJ2-7; 11 bases are shared with TRBD2. The CDR3 is 15 amino acids. After removal of 5 bases from V and 5 bases from J, the junction contained 8 bases not matched to a gene.

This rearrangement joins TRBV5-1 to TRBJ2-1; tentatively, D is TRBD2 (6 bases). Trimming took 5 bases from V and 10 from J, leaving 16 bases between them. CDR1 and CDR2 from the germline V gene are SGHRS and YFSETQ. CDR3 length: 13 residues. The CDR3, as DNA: TGCGCCAGCAGTCCGGGAGAGTCCTACGAGCAGTTCTTC. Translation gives CASSPGESYEQFF. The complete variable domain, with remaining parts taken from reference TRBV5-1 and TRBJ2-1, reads KAGVTQTPRYLIKTRGQQVTLSCSPISGHRSVSWYQQTPGQGLQFLFEYFSETQRNKGNFPGRFSGRQFSNSRSEMNVSTLELGDSALYLCASSPGESYEQFFGPGTRLTVL.

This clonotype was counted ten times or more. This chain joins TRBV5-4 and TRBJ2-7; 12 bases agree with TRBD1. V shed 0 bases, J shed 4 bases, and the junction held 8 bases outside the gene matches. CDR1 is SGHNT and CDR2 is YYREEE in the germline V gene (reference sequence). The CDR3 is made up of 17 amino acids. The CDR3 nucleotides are TGTGCCAGCAGCTTGGGCTTACCGGGACAGGGGGCATACGAGCAGTACTTC. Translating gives CASSLGLPGQGAYEQYF.

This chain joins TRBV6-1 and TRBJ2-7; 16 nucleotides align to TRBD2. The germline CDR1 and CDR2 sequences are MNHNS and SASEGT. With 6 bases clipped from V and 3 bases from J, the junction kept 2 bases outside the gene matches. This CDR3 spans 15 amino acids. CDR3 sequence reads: CASRGLAGGNYEQYF. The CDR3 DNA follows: TGTGCCAGCAGGGGACTAGCGGGAGGGAACTACGAGCAGTACTTC.

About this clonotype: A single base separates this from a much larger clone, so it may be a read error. The CDR3 loop is CSASGLGTRYEHYF. CDR3 in DNA: TGCAGTGCTAGCGGTTTAGGGACTAGGTACGAGCATTACTTC. The chain is built from TRBV20-1 and TRBJ2-7; TRBD2 matches at 8 bases. The CDR3 sequence is 14 residues long. CDR1 DFQATT and CDR2 SNEGSKA come from the germline V gene (reference sequence).

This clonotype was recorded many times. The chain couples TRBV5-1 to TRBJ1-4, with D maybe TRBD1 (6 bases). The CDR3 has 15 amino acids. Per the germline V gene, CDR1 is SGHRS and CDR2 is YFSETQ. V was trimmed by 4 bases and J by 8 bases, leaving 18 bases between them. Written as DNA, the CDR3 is TGCGCCAGCAGCATTACCGGGACTCAGGGGGAAAAACTGTTTTTT. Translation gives CASSITGTQGEKLFF.

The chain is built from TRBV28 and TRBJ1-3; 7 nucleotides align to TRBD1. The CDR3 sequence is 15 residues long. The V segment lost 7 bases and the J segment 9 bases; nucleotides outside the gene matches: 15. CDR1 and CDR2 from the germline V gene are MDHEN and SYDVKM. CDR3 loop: CASNLSGTAYSTIYF. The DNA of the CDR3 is TGTGCCAGCAACCTCTCCGGGACAGCCTATAGCACCATATATTTT.

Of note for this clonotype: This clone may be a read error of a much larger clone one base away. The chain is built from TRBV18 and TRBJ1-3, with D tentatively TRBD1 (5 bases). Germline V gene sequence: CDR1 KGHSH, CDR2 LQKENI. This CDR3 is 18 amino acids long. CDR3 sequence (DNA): TGTGCCAGCTCACTCGGCAGGGCCCGGGGCGTCTCTGGAAACACCATATGTTTT. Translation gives CASSLGRARGVSGNTICF.

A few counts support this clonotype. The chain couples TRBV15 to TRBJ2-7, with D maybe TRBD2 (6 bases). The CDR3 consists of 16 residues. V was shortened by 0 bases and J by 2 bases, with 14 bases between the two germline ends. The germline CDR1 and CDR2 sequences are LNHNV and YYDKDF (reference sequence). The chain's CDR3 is CATSRDRGVAAYEQYF. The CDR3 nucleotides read TGTGCCACCAGCAGAGATAGAGGGGTAGCGGCCTACGAGCAGTACTTC.

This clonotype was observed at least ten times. This CDR3 reads CASSSGGGSTEAFF. The CDR3 coding sequence is TGTGCCAGCAGCTCAGGGGGTGGGAGCACTGAAGCTTTCTTT. The chain uses TRBV12-3 or TRBV12-4 and TRBJ1-1, with 7 bases that match TRBD1. The trim removed 6 bases at V and 4 bases at J, leaving 8 bases unmatched. The CDR3 runs 14 residues.

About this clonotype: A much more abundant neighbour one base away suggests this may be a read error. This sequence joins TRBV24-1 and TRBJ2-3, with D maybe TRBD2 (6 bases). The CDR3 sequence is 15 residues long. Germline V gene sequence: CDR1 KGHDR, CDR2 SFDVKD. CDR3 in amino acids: CAISGSATGADTQYF. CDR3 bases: TGTGCCATCAGTGGATCGGCCACGGGAGCAGATACGCAGTATTTT.

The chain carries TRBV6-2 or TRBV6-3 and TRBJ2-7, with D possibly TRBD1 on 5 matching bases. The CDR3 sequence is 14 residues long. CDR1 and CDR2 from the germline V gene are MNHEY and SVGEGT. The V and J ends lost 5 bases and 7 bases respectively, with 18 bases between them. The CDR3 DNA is TGTGCCAGCAGTCCAGACAGTGGGTGGGATGAGCAGTACTTC. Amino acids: CASSPDSGWDEQYF.

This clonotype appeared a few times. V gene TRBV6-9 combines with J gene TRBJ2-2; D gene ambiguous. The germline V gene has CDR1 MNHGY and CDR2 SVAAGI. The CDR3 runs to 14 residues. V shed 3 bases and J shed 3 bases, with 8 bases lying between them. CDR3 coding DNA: TGTGCCAGCAGTTACGGGCCAGACACCGGGGAGCTGTTTTTT. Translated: CASSYGPDTGELFF.

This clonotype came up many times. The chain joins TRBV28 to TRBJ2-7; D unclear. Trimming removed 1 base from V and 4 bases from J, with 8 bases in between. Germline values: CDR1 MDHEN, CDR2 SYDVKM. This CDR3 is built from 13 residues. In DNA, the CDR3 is TGTGCCAGCAGTTTATTCGAGGCTTACGAGCAGTACTTC. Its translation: CASSLFEAYEQYF.

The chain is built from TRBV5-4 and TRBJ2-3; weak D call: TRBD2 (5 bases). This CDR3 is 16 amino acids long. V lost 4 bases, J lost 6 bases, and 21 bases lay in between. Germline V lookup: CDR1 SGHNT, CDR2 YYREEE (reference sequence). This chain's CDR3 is CASSTRSFLGADTQYF. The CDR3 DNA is TGTGCCAGCAGCACCCGCTCGTTTTTGGGAGCGGATACGCAGTATTTT.

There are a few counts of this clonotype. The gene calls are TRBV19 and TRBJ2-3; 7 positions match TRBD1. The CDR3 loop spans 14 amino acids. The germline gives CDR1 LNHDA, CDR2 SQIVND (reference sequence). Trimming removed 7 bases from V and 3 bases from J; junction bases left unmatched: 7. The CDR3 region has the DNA TGTGCCAGTAACCCAGAGGACAGGACAGATACGCAGTATTTT. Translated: CASNPEDRTDTQYF.

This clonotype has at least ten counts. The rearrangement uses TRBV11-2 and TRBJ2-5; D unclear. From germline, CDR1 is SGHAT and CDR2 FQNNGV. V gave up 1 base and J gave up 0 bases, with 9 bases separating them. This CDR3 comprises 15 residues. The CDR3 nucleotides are TGTGCCAGCAGCTTAGGGGCCTCGTACCAAGAGACCCAGTACTTC. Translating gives CASSLGASYQETQYF.

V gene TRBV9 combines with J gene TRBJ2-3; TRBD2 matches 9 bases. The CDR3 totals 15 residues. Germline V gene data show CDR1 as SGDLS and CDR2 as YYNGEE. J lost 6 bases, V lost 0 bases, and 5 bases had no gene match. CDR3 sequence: CASSVVLAGMDTQYF. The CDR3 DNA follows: TGTGCCAGCAGCGTAGTCCTAGCGGGAATGGATACGCAGTATTTT.

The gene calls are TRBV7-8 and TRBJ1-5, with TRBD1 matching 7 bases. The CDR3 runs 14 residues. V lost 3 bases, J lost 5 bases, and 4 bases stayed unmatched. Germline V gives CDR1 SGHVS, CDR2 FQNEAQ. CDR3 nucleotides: TGTGCCAGCAGCTTCCCAGGGGGTCATCAGCCCCAGCATTTT. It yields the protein CASSFPGGHQPQHF.

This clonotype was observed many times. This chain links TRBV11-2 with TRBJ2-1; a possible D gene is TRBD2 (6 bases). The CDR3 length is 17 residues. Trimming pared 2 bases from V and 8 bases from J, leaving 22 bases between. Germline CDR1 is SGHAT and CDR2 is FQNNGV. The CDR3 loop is CASSLSTVGLAMYEQFF. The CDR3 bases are TGTGCCAGCAGCTTAAGTACCGTGGGGCTAGCGATGTATGAGCAGTTCTTC.

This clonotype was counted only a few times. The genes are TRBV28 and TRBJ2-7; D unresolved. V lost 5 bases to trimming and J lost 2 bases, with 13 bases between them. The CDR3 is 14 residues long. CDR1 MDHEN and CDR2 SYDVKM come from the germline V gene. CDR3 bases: TGTGCCAGCAGTCCGTACAGAGAGACCTACGAGCAGTACTTC. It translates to CASSPYRETYEQYF.

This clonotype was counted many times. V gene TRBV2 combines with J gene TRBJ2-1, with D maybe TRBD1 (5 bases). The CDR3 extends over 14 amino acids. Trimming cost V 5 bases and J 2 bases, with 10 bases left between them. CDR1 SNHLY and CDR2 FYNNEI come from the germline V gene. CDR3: CASSMTETYNEQFF. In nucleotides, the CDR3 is TGTGCCAGCAGTATGACAGAGACCTACAATGAGCAGTTCTTC.

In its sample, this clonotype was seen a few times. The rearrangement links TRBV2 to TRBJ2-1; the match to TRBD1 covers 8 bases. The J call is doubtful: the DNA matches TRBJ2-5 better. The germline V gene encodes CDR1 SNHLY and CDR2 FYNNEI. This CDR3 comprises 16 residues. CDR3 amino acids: CASSPTRLDRGETQYF. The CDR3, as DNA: TGTGCCAGCAGCCCAACTCGCCTCGACAGGGGAGAGACCCAGTACTTC.

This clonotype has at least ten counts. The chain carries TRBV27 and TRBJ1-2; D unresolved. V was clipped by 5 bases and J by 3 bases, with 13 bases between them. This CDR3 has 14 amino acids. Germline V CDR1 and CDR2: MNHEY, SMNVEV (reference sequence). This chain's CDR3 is CASSLGLGYYGYTF. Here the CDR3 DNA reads TGTGCCAGCAGTCTGGGATTGGGATACTATGGCTACACCTTC.